The T cell receptor beta chain under discussion was sequenced for a study of identical twins. Points from the study as a whole: Insertions were reduced in abundant cord blood beta clonotypes but not in memory repertoires.

It was template switching that added a universal primer site, and there were unique molecular identifiers on the cDNA. TCRdb redid the calling of the 5' RACE reads with MiXCR, one entry per CDR3 protein. Of approximately 700,000 distinct CDR3 sequences in the sample, 5.5% to 7.5% are singletons; the top ten hold about 1.8%. As for this clonotype: Its antigen is currently unknown.

V was shortened by 7 bases and J by 1 base, with 10 bases between the two germline ends. Germline V gene lookup returns CDR1 WSHSY and CDR2 SAAADI. This CDR3 has 14 residues. Sequenced input: naive T cells sorted from blood. The source is a young man in good health. The rearrangement uses TRBV10-2 and TRBJ2-2; maybe TRBD2 (5 bases). DNA of the CDR3: TGCGCCAGCACTCCAGCGGTGAACACCGGGGAGCTGTTTTTT. Protein sequence: CASTPAVNTGELFF.